The sequence of this T cell receptor beta chain was determined in a study of cytomegalovirus exposure and HLA in healthy donors. Study results and caveats: Later genetic work tied a missense DCLRE1C variant to beta-chain V and J trimming. In an earlier analysis, in 620 or so donors, most V segments appeared productive either ~87% or ~30% of the time. HLA alleles showed associations with approximately 15,000 TCR beta sequences in a later analysis, at a 0.05 false discovery rate.

A word on this clone: Antigen unknown.

Both 60 Vbeta primers and 13 Jbeta primers went into the PCR. Only in-frame clones appear in the TCRdb table, and some are missing; sequencing was by immunoSEQ multiplex PCR. The sample records 150,000 to 200,000 clones, around four fifths being singletons. The sequence was collected from a female donor in good health and CMV-seronegative. The source material was PBMCs.

The CDR3 coding sequence is TGTGCCAGCAGCTTGGGCGGGAGCTCCTACAATGAGCAGTTCTTC. It is translated as CASSLGGSSYNEQFF. The V call is TRBV5-4, the J call TRBJ2-1, with 7 positions matching TRBD2. The germline CDR1 and CDR2 sequences are SGHNT and YYREEE (reference sequence). After removal of 0 bases from V and 0 bases from J, the junction contained 0 bases not matched to a gene. The CDR3 extends over 15 amino acids.